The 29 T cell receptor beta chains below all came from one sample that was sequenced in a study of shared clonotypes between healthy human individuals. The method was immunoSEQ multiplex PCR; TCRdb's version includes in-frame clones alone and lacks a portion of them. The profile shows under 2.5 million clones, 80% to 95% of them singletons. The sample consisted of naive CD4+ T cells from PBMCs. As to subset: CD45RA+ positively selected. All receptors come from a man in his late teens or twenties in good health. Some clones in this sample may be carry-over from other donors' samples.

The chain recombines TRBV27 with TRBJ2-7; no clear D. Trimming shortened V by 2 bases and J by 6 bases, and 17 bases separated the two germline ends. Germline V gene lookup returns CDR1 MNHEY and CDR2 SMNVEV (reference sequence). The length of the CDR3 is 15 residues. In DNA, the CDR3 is TGTGCCAGCAGTTTAATTCGGAGAGGAGAAGTCGAGCAGTACTTC. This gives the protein CASSLIRRGEVEQYF.

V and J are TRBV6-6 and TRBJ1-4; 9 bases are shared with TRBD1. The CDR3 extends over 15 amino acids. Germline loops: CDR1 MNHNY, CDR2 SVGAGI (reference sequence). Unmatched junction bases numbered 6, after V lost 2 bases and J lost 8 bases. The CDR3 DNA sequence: TGTGCCAGCAGTTACACGGGGACAGGGCGGGAAAAACTGTTTTTT. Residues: CASSYTGTGREKLFF.

CDR3 DNA: TGCGCCAGCAGCCCCCGAGGTGACGGACCCCAAGAGACCCAGTACTTC. This codes for CASSPRGDGPQETQYF. This chain joins TRBV5-1 and TRBJ2-5; no clear D gene. The CDR3 sequence is 16 residues long. Looked up from germline, CDR1 is SGHRS and CDR2 is YFSETQ. V was pared by 4 bases and J by 1 base, with 17 bases between.

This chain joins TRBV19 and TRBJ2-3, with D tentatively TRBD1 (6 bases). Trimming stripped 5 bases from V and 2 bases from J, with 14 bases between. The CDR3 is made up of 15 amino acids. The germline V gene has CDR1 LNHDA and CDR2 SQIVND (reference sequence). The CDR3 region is CASSAGQNPTDTQYF. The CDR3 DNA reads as TGTGCCAGTAGTGCAGGACAGAACCCCACAGATACGCAGTATTTT. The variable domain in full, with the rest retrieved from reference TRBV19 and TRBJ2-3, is DGGITQSPKYLFRKEGQNVTLSCEQNLNHDAMYWYRQDPGQGLRLIYYSQIVNDFQKGDIAEGYSVSREKKESFPLTVTSAQKNPTAFYLCASSAGQNPTDTQYFGPGTRLTVL.

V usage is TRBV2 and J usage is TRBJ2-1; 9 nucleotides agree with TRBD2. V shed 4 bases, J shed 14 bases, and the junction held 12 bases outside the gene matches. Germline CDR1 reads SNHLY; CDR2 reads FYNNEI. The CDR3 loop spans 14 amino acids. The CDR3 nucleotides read TGTGCCAGCAGTGCTCTTGGGCTAGCGGGAAACAAGTTCTTC. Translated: CASSALGLAGNKFF.

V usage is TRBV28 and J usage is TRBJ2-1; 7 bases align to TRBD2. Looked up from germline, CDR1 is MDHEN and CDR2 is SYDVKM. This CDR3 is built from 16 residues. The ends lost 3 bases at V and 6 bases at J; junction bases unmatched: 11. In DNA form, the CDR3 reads TGTGCCAGCAGTTTTTCGCAAGCGGGAAACCCCAATGAGCAGTTCTTC. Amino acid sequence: CASSFSQAGNPNEQFF.

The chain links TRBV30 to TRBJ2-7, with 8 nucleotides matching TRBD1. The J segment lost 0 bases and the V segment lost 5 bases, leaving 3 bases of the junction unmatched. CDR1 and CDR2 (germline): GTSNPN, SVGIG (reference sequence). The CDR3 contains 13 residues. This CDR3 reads CAWGDRSSYEQYF. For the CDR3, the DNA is TGTGCCTGGGGGGACAGGAGCTCCTACGAGCAGTACTTC.

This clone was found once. CDR3 nucleotides: TGTGCCAGCAGTCCCTCGTCCCGGACAGGTAACCCTTACGAGCAGTACTTC. It is translated as CASSPSSRTGNPYEQYF. The rearrangement joins TRBV7-2 to TRBJ2-7; 7 bases line up with TRBD1. Looked up from germline, CDR1 is SGHTA and CDR2 is FQGNSA. The CDR3 totals 17 residues. The V segment lost 6 bases and the J segment 4 bases; nucleotides outside the gene matches: 18. Filled out from reference TRBV7-2 and TRBJ2-7, the complete variable domain reads GAGVSQSPSNKVTEKGKDVELRCDPISGHTALYWYRQSLGQGLEFLIYFQGNSAPDKSGLPSDRFSAERTGGSVSTLTIQRTQQEDSAVYLCASSPSSRTGNPYEQYFGPGTRLTVT.

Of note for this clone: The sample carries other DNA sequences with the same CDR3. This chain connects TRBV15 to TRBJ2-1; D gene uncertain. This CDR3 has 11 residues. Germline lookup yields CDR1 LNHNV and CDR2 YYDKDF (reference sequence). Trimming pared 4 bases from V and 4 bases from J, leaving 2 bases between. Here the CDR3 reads CATSTYNEQFF. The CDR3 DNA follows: TGTGCCACCAGCACATACAATGAGCAGTTCTTC.

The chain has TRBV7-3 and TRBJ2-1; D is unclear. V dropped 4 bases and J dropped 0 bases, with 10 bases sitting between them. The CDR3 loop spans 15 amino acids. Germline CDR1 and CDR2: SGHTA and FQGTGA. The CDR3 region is CASSSSVSSYNEQFF. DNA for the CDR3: TGTGCCAGCAGCTCCTCGGTAAGCTCCTACAATGAGCAGTTCTTC.

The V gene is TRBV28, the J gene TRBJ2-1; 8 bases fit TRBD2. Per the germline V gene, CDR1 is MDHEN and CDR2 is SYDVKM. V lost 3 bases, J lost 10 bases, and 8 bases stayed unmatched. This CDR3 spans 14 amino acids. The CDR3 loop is CASSLLAGYREQFF. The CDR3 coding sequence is TGTGCCAGCAGTTTGCTAGCGGGTTACCGCGAGCAGTTCTTC.

CDR3 bases: TGTGCCAGTAGTGATTCGGGACAGGGATTCGTCTATGGCTACACCTTC. Amino acids: CASSDSGQGFVYGYTF. The V and J genes are TRBV19 and TRBJ1-2, with TRBD1 matching 9 bases. With V trimmed by 5 bases and J by 4 bases, 11 bases remained unmatched. CDR3 length: 16 residues. Germline V gene sequence: CDR1 LNHDA, CDR2 SQIVND (reference sequence).

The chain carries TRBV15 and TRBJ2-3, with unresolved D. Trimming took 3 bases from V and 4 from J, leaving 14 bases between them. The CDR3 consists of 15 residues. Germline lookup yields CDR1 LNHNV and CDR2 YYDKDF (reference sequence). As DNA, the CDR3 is TGTGCCACCAGCAGGCCCGTTCCCCCGTCAGATACGCAGTATTTT. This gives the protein CATSRPVPPSDTQYF. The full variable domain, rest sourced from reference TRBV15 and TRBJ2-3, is DAMVIQNPRYQVTQFGKPVTLSCSQTLNHNVMYWYQQKSSQAPKLLFHYYDKDFNNEADTPDNFQSRRPNTSFCFLDIRSPGLGDTAMYLCATSRPVPPSDTQYFGPGTRLTVL.

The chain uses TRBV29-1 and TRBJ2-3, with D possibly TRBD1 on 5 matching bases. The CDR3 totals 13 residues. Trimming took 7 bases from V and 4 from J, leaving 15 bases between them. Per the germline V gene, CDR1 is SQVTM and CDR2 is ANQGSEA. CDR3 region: CSAAGRLADTQYF. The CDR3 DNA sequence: TGCAGCGCTGCAGGGCGGTTAGCAGATACGCAGTATTTT.

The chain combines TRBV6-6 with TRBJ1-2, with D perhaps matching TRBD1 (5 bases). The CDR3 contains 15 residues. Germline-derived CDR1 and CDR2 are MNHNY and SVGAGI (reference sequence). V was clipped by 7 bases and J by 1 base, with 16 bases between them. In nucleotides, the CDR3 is TGTGCCAGCACCGCCGGGGCCGAAGATAACTATGGCTACACCTTC. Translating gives CASTAGAEDNYGYTF.

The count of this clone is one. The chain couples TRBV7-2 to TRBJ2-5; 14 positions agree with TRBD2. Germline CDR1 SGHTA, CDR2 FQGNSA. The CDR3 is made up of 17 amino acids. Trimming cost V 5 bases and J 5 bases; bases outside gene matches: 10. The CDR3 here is CASSPFRLAGGRETQYF. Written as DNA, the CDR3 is TGTGCCAGCAGCCCTTTTCGACTAGCGGGAGGGCGGGAGACCCAGTACTTC.

DNA of the CDR3: TGCGCCAGCAGCTTGGTAGAGGGTAGGACCAATGAGCAGTTCTTC. Amino acid sequence: CASSLVEGRTNEQFF. V and J are TRBV5-1 and TRBJ2-1, with D perhaps matching TRBD2 (5 bases). CDR1 is SGHRS, CDR2 YFSETQ, per germline. There are 15 residues in the CDR3. V was trimmed by 0 bases and J by 6 bases, leaving 13 bases between them. Based on the CDR3 plus reference TRBV5-1 and TRBJ2-1, the full variable domain is KAGVTQTPRYLIKTRGQQVTLSCSPISGHRSVSWYQQTPGQGLQFLFEYFSETQRNKGNFPGRFSGRQFSNSRSEMNVSTLELGDSALYLCASSLVEGRTNEQFFGPGTRLTVL.

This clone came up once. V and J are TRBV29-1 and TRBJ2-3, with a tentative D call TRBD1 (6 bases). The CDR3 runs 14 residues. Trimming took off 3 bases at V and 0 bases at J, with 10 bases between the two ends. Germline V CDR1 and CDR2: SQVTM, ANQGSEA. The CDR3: CSVETGSSTDTQYF. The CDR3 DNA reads TGCAGCGTTGAGACAGGTTCTAGCACAGATACGCAGTATTTT.

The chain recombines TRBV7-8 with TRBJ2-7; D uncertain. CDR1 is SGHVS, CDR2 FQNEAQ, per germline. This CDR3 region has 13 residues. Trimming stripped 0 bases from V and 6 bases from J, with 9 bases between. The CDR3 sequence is CASSLALDLEQYF. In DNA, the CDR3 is TGTGCCAGCAGCTTAGCGCTAGACCTCGAGCAGTACTTC.

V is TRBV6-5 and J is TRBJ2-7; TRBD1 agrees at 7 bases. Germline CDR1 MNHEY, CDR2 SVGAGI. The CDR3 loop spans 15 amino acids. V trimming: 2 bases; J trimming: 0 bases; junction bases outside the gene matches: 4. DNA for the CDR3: TGTGCCAGCAGTTACGGGTGGGACAGCTCCTACGAGCAGTACTTC. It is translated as CASSYGWDSSYEQYF.

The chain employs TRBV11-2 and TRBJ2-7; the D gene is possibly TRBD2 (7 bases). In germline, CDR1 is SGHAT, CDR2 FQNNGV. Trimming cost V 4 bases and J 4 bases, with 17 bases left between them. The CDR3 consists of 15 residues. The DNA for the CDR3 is TGTGCCAGCAGCTCGCTCCGGGGGGCGCGTTACGAGCAGTACTTC. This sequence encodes CASSSLRGARYEQYF. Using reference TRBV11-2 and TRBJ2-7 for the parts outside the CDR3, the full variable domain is EAGVAQSPRYKIIEKRQSVAFWCNPISGHATLYWYQQILGQGPKLLIQFQNNGVVDDSQLPKDRFSAERLKGVDSTLKIQPAKLEDSAVYLCASSSLRGARYEQYFGPGTRLTVT.

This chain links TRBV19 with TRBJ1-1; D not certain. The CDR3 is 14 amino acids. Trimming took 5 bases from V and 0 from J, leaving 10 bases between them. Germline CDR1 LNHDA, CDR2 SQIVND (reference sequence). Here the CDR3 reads CASSRRVVNTEAFF. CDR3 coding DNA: TGTGCCAGTAGTCGGAGAGTAGTGAACACTGAAGCTTTCTTT.

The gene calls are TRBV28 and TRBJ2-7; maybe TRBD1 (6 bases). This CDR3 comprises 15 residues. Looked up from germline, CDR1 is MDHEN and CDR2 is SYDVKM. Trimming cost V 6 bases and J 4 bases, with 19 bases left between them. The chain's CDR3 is CASSTPSGHTYEQYF. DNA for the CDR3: TGTGCCAGCAGCACCCCCTCGGGACACACGTACGAGCAGTACTTC.

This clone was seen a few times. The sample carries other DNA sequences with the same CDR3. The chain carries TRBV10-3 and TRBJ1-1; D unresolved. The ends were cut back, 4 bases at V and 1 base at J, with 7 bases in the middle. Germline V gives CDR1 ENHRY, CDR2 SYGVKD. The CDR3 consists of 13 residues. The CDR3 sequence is CAISGGENTEAFF. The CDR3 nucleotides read TGTGCCATCAGTGGTGGCGAGAACACTGAAGCTTTCTTT.

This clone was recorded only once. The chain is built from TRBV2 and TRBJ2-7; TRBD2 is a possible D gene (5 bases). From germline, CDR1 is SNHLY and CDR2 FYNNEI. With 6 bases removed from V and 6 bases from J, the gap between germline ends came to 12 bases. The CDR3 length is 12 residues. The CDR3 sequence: CASRYTSSEQYF. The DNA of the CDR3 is TGTGCCAGCAGATACACTAGTTCCGAGCAGTACTTC.

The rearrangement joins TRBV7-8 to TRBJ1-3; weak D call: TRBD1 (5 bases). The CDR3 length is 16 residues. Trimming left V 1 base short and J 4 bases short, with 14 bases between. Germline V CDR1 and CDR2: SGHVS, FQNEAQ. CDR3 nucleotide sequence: TGTGCCAGCAGCTTAGTGATCTCAGGGTCCGGAAACACCATATATTTT. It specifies CASSLVISGSGNTIYF.

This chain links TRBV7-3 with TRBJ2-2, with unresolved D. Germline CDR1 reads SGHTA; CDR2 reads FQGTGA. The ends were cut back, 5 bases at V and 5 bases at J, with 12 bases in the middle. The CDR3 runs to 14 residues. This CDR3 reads CASSANSRTGELFF. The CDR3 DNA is TGTGCCAGCAGCGCAAACAGCCGTACCGGGGAGCTGTTTTTT.

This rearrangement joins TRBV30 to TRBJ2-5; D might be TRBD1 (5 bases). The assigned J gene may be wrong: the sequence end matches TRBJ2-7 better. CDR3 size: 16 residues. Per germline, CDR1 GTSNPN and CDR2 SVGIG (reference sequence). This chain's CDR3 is CAWTYPRQRGSYEQYF. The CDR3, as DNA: TGTGCCTGGACCTACCCTCGACAGAGAGGTTCCTACGAGCAGTACTTC.

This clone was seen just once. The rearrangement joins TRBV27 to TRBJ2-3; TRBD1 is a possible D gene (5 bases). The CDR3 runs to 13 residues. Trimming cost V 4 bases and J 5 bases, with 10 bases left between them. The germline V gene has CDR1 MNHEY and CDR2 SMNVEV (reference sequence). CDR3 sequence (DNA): TGTGCCAGCAGTTCTAGGGGCGTAGATACGCAGTATTTT. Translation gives CASSSRGVDTQYF.